Below are 29 T cell receptor beta chains sequenced from a single sample in a study of high-grade serous ovarian cancer treatment subgroups. Tumor samples were taken before definitive surgery or chemotherapy. Repertoires were generated with immunoSEQ multiplex PCR, while TCRdb's copy carries only in-frame clones and drops some. The sample lists some 28,000 clones, under 90% occurring once. Specimen: tumor tissue. Receptor source: a human donor with high-grade serous ovarian cancer.

The V and J genes are TRBV4-1 and TRBJ2-3; TRBD2 agrees at 8 bases. With V trimmed by 3 bases and J by 10 bases, 18 bases remained unmatched. Looked up from germline, CDR1 is MGHRA and CDR2 is YSYEKL. The CDR3 consists of 17 residues. The CDR3 sequence: CASSQTPGAGGVEAQYF. In DNA form, the CDR3 reads TGCGCCAGCAGCCAGACCCCGGGAGCCGGGGGGGTTGAGGCGCAGTATTTT.

This clone was seen just once. The chain uses TRBV10-1 and TRBJ2-2, with TRBD2 identical over 8 bases. The CDR3 loop spans 15 amino acids. Germline assignment: CDR1 WNHNN and CDR2 SYGVQD (reference sequence). The junction had 3 bases not matched to a gene; V was cut back by 2 bases and J by 4 bases. DNA for the CDR3: TGCGCCAGCAGTGAGGTCGGGGGGGCCACCGGGGAGCTGTTTTTT. Translated, it gives CASSEVGGATGELFF.

This rearrangement joins TRBV19 to TRBJ2-6; a possible D gene is TRBD1 (6 bases). The CDR3 consists of 17 residues. With 3 bases removed from V and 1 base from J, the gap between germline ends came to 13 bases. Germline V lookup: CDR1 LNHDA, CDR2 SQIVND (reference sequence). CDR3 DNA sequence: TGTGCCAGTAGTATTCGGACAGCCCCATCTGGGGCCAACGTCCTGACTTTC. Protein: CASSIRTAPSGANVLTF.

V usage is TRBV6-1 and J usage is TRBJ2-5; D is unresolved. The CDR3 length is 13 residues. The V end lost 7 bases, the J end lost 0 bases, and 9 bases lay between the germline ends. Germline V gene data show CDR1 as MNHNS and CDR2 as SASEGT. CDR3 bases: TGTGCCAGCATACGCAGTAACCAAGAGACCCAGTACTTC. Encoded protein: CASIRSNQETQYF.

The genes are TRBV4-1 and TRBJ1-5; D unclear. The germline CDR1 and CDR2 sequences are MGHRA and YSYEKL. The CDR3 totals 15 residues. The germline V and J ends were trimmed by 2 bases and 0 bases, with 8 bases remaining between them. This CDR3 is CASSQLGLSNQPQHF. CDR3 sequence (DNA): TGCGCCAGCAGCCAACTCGGGCTTAGCAATCAGCCCCAGCATTTT.

The gene calls are TRBV4-1 and TRBJ2-1, with TRBD2 identical over 11 bases. Germline trimming cut 1 base from V and 15 bases from J; bases unmatched to any gene: 8. Germline lookup yields CDR1 MGHRA and CDR2 YSYEKL. There are 14 residues in the CDR3. As DNA, the CDR3 is TGCGCCAGCAGCCAAGTAATAGCGGGAGGGTCGCGGTTCTTC. This codes for CASSQVIAGGSRFF.

The CDR3 loop reads CASSPLTSGRPDTQYF. DNA of the CDR3: TGTGCCAGCAGCCCCCTCACTAGCGGGAGGCCAGATACGCAGTATTTT. The genes are TRBV14 and TRBJ2-3; the match to TRBD2 covers 12 bases. Per germline, CDR1 SGHDN and CDR2 FVKESK. The CDR3 is 16 residues long. Trimming took 4 bases from V and 4 from J; bases not matched to a gene: 6.

V gene TRBV27 combines with J gene TRBJ2-1, with D perhaps matching TRBD1 (6 bases). The CDR3 length is 13 residues. CDR1 and CDR2 from the germline V gene are MNHEY and SMNVEV (reference sequence). Trimming shortened V by 7 bases and J by 6 bases, and 13 bases separated the two germline ends. The DNA of the CDR3 is TGTGCCAGCAAAACCCAACAGGGCAATGAGCAGTTCTTC. It specifies CASKTQQGNEQFF.

The genes are TRBV5-5 and TRBJ2-7, with D perhaps TRBD1 (6 bases). Trimming stripped 3 bases from V and 0 bases from J, with 13 bases between. CDR3 length: 15 residues. Germline V CDR1 and CDR2: SGHKS, YYEKEE (reference sequence). CDR3 sequence reads: CASSSQGVGSYEQYF. DNA of the CDR3: TGTGCCAGCAGCTCACAGGGCGTAGGCTCCTACGAGCAGTACTTC.

The V call is TRBV5-4, the J call TRBJ2-3; D unclear. CDR3 length equals 12 residues. Per the germline V gene, CDR1 is SGHNT and CDR2 is YYREEE (reference sequence). V lost 2 bases, J lost 5 bases, and 6 bases lay in between. CDR3 nucleotides: TGTGCCAGCAGCTTTCAGCGAGATACGCAGTATTTT. Translated, it gives CASSFQRDTQYF. The full variable domain, completed using reference TRBV5-4 and TRBJ2-3, is ETGVTQSPTHLIKTRGQQVTLRCSSQSGHNTVSWYQQALGQGPQFIFQYYREEENGRGNFPPRFSGLQFPNYSSELNVNALELDDSALYLCASSFQRDTQYFGPGTRLTVL.

V is TRBV5-1 and J is TRBJ2-7, with D unresolved. Germline V CDR1 and CDR2: SGHRS, YFSETQ. This CDR3 comprises 14 residues. Trimming removed 2 bases at V and 0 bases at J, with 9 bases between. CDR3 DNA sequence: TGCGCCAGCAGCTTAAACAGAGACTCCTACGAGCAGTACTTC. It specifies CASSLNRDSYEQYF.

J is TRBJ2-7 and V is TRBV7-9; possibly TRBD1 for D (5 bases). V shed 6 bases and J shed 3 bases, with 12 bases lying between them. Germline V gene sequence: CDR1 SEHNR, CDR2 FQNEAQ (reference sequence). This CDR3 has 13 residues. The CDR3 sequence: CASSQTGNYEQYF. Written as DNA, the CDR3 is TGTGCCAGCAGTCAAACAGGAAACTACGAGCAGTACTTC.

This sequence joins TRBV19 and TRBJ2-2; 10 nucleotides line up with TRBD1. Unmatched junction bases numbered 8, after V lost 6 bases and J lost 4 bases. This CDR3 is built from 16 residues. Germline loops: CDR1 LNHDA, CDR2 SQIVND (reference sequence). The CDR3 sequence: CASSRQGAISTGELFF. In DNA form, the CDR3 reads TGTGCCAGTAGCCGACAGGGGGCAATCTCCACCGGGGAGCTGTTTTTT.

As for this clone: An end of the junction differs from the germline gene, which may be a read error. V gene TRBV7-7 combines with J gene TRBJ2-7; possible D gene TRBD1, 5 bases. Germline lookup yields CDR1 SSHAT and CDR2 FNYEAQ (reference sequence). This CDR3 has 13 amino acids. CDR3 amino acids: CASSLAGNHEQYF. CDR3 nucleotide sequence: TGTGCTAGCAGCTTAGCAGGGAACCACGAGCAGTACTTC.

The V gene is TRBV6-4, the J gene TRBJ2-3, with 7 positions matching TRBD2. This CDR3 has 15 amino acids. Trimming removed 3 bases from V and 6 bases from J; junction bases left unmatched: 9. Germline-derived CDR1 and CDR2 are MRHNA and SNTAGT. The CDR3 DNA reads as TGTGCCAGCAGTGAAGGAGCGGGATATGCCGATACGCAGTATTTT. Translating gives CASSEGAGYADTQYF.

The CDR3 sequence: CASSLVTGLGNTIYF. DNA of the CDR3: TGTGCCAGCAGCTTGGTAACGGGGCTCGGAAACACCATATATTTT. V usage is TRBV5-6 and J usage is TRBJ1-3, with D maybe TRBD1 (5 bases). The germline V and J ends were trimmed by 0 bases and 4 bases, with 11 bases remaining between them. CDR1 SGHDT and CDR2 YYEEEE come from the germline V gene. This CDR3 has 15 residues.

The chain couples TRBV29-1 to TRBJ2-1; 8 bases are shared with TRBD1. V lost 3 bases, J lost 4 bases, and 2 bases stayed unmatched. The CDR3 is made up of 13 amino acids. Germline V CDR1 and CDR2: SQVTM, ANQGSEA. CDR3 in amino acids: CSVDGDRYNEQFF. The DNA for the CDR3 is TGCAGCGTTGATGGGGACAGGTACAATGAGCAGTTCTTC.

This clone was seen a single time. The rearrangement uses TRBV7-9 and TRBJ1-2; D gene uncertain. In germline, CDR1 is SEHNR, CDR2 FQNEAQ (reference sequence). CDR3 length: 12 residues. Between the trimmed V and J ends, which lost 5 bases and 7 bases, there was a span of 11 bases. The CDR3 here is CASSAPVSGYTF. The CDR3 region has the DNA TGTGCCAGCAGCGCCCCCGTGAGTGGCTACACCTTC.

This chain links TRBV29-1 with TRBJ2-1, with 12 bases aligning to TRBD2. Trimming removed 6 bases from V and 4 bases from J; junction bases left unmatched: 7. Germline V lookup: CDR1 SQVTM, CDR2 ANQGSEA. This CDR3 has 15 residues. This CDR3 is CSVDRTSGAYNEQFF. The CDR3 DNA reads TGCAGCGTCGACCGGACTAGCGGGGCTTACAATGAGCAGTTCTTC.

V usage is TRBV6-5 and J usage is TRBJ2-7, with 7 bases identical to TRBD2. Per the germline V gene, CDR1 is MNHEY and CDR2 is SVGAGI. The V segment lost 8 bases and the J segment 3 bases; nucleotides outside the gene matches: 4. The CDR3 spans 12 residues. DNA for the CDR3: TGTGCCAGCGGGCGGGAGAACTACGAGCAGTACTTC. As protein: CASGRENYEQYF.

The chain couples TRBV28 to TRBJ2-5; 8 bases agree with TRBD1. This CDR3 is built from 14 residues. J was trimmed by 1 base and V by 6 bases; bases with no gene match: 4. CDR1 MDHEN and CDR2 SYDVKM come from the germline V gene. The CDR3: CASSTGGIQETQYF. As DNA, the CDR3 is TGTGCCAGCAGCACAGGGGGAATCCAAGAGACCCAGTACTTC.

The V and J genes are TRBV4-1 and TRBJ1-1; 10 nucleotides align to TRBD1. CDR1 and CDR2 from the germline V gene are MGHRA and YSYEKL. This CDR3 has 16 amino acids. Germline trimming cut 3 bases from V and 12 bases from J; bases unmatched to any gene: 16. The CDR3: CASSQGQGSPYFVTFF. The CDR3, as DNA: TGCGCCAGCAGCCAGGGACAGGGGTCCCCTTACTTCGTGACTTTCTTT.

This chain links TRBV27 with TRBJ1-1; 7 nucleotides align to TRBD1. Germline CDR1 is MNHEY and CDR2 is SMNVEV (reference sequence). CDR3 length: 14 amino acids. V dropped 8 bases and J dropped 6; count of bases not matched to a gene: 12. CDR3 coding DNA: TGTGCCAGCCGTGACCACAGGGGTGTAGCTGAAGCTTTCTTT. Amino acid sequence: CASRDHRGVAEAFF.

The gene calls are TRBV5-8 and TRBJ2-7; D is unresolved. Trimming took off 1 base at V and 4 bases at J, with 9 bases between the two ends. The CDR3 length is 13 residues. Germline CDR1 and CDR2: SGHTS and YDEGEE. CDR3 DNA sequence: TGTGCCAGCAGCTTGTCAAGGGCTTACGAGCAGTACTTC. Protein product: CASSLSRAYEQYF.

V is TRBV7-9 and J is TRBJ2-7, with 7 bases matching TRBD2. The CDR3 is made up of 17 amino acids. Germline loops: CDR1 SEHNR, CDR2 FQNEAQ (reference sequence). With V trimmed by 5 bases and J by 3 bases, 16 bases remained unmatched. The DNA of the CDR3 is TGTGCCAGCAGCCCAACCCCTGTGGACGAGCGGGGCTACGAGCAGTACTTC. Its translation is CASSPTPVDERGYEQYF.

The chain recombines TRBV2 with TRBJ2-3, with D tentatively TRBD1 or TRBD2 (5 bases each). The length of the CDR3 is 12 residues. The germline V and J ends were trimmed by 4 bases and 10 bases, with 12 bases remaining between them. Per the germline V gene, CDR1 is SNHLY and CDR2 is FYNNEI. This CDR3 reads CASSVFQGAQYF. Written as DNA, the CDR3 is TGTGCCAGCAGTGTCTTCCAGGGAGCGCAGTATTTT.

The chain is built from TRBV9 and TRBJ2-2; possibly TRBD2 for D (5 bases). Germline V gives CDR1 SGDLS, CDR2 YYNGEE. CDR3 length: 16 residues. V lost 0 bases and J lost 1, with 10 bases in between. CDR3 bases: TGTGCCAGCAGCGTAGGGAACGGGAAGAACACCGGGGAGCTGTTTTTT. This gives the protein CASSVGNGKNTGELFF.

The rearrangement joins TRBV11-2 to TRBJ2-1; TRBD1 or TRBD2 may be the D gene (6 bases each). The CDR3 sequence is 14 residues long. Germline V gives CDR1 SGHAT, CDR2 FQNNGV. Trimming cost V 6 bases and J 4 bases, with 13 bases left between them. CDR3 residues: CASRPEGVYNEQFF. CDR3 coding DNA: TGTGCCAGCAGGCCGGAGGGGGTATACAATGAGCAGTTCTTC.

The chain carries TRBV5-4 and TRBJ2-1; maybe TRBD2 (5 bases). CDR3 length: 15 residues. The V and J ends lost 5 bases and 4 bases respectively, with 16 bases between them. The germline V gene has CDR1 SGHNT and CDR2 YYREEE (reference sequence). The CDR3 nucleotides are TGTGCCAGCAGTCTGGACTCGTCCTTTTACAATGAGCAGTTCTTC. It encodes CASSLDSSFYNEQFF.